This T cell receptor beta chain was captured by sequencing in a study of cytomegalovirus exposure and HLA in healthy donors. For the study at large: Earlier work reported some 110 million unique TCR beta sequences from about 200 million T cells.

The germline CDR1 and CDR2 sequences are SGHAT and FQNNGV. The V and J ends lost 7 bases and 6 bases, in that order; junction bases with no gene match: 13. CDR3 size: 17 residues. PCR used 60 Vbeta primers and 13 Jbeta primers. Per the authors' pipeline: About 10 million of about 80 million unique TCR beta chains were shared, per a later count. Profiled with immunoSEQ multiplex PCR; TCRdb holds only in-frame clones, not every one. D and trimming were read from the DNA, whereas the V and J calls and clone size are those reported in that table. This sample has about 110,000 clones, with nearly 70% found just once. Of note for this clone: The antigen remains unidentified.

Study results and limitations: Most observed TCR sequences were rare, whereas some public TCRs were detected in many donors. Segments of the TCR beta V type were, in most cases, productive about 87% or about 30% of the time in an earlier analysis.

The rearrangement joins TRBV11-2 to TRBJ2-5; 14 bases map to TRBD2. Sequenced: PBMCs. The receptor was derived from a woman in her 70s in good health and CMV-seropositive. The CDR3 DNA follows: TGTGCCAGCAAACTTAATACGGGACTAGCGGGGGCGAAGACCCAGTACTTC. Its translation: CASKLNTGLAGAKTQYF.